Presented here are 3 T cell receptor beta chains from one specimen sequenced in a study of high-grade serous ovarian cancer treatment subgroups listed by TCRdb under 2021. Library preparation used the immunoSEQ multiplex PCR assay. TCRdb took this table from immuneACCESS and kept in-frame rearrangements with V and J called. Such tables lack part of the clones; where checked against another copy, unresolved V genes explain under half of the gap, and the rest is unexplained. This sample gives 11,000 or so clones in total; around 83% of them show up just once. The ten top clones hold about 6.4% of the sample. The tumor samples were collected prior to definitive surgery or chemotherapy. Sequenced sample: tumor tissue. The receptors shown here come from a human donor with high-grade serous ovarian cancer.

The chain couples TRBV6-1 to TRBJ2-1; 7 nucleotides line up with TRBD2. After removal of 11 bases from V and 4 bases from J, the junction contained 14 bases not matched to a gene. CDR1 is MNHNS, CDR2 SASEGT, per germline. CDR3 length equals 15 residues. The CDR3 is CACTRRASGYNEQFF. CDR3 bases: TGTGCCTGCACTCGGAGGGCTAGCGGATACAATGAGCAGTTCTTC.

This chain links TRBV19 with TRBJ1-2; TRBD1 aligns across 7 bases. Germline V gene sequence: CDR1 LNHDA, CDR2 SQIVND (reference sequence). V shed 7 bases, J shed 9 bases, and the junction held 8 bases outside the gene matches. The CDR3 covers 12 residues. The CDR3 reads CASTGQAGRYTF. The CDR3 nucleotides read TGTGCCAGTACTGGACAGGCGGGACGCTACACCTTC.

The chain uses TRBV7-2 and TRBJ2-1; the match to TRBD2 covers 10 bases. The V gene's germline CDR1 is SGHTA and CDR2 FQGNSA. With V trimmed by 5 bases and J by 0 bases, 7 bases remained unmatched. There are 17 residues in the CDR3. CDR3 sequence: CASSRLAGAGSYNEQFF. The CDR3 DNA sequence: TGTGCCAGCAGCCGCCTAGCGGGAGCCGGCTCCTACAATGAGCAGTTCTTC. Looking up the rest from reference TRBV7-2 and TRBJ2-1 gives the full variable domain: GAGVSQSPSNKVTEKGKDVELRCDPISGHTALYWYRQSLGQGLEFLIYFQGNSAPDKSGLPSDRFSAERTGGSVSTLTIQRTQQEDSAVYLCASSRLAGAGSYNEQFFGPGTRLTVL.